Shown below are 23 T cell receptor beta chains from a single sample sequenced in a study of blood T cell repertoires in COVID-19. The data were produced by immunoSEQ multiplex PCR, yet TCRdb's version contains in-frame clones alone and is incomplete. Found here are roughly 200,000 clones, 90% of them singletons; the top ten hold 0.62%. The sequenced sample was peripheral blood. Every receptor here comes from a man over 45 with acute or convalescent COVID-19.

The chain couples TRBV27 to TRBJ2-1; 11 nucleotides line up with TRBD2. Losses at the gene ends were 8 bases for V and 6 bases for J; bases not matched to a gene: 12. This CDR3 is 16 amino acids long. CDR1 and CDR2 (germline): MNHEY, SMNVEV (reference sequence). The CDR3 sequence is CASGSLSGRVGNEQFF. CDR3 nucleotide sequence: TGTGCCAGCGGATCACTTAGCGGGAGGGTAGGCAATGAGCAGTTCTTC.

This clone was seen just once. The chain combines TRBV9 with TRBJ2-7, with D possibly being TRBD1 (5 bases). V was pared by 0 bases and J by 5 bases, with 15 bases between. This CDR3 comprises 15 residues. Germline-derived CDR1 and CDR2 are SGDLS and YYNGEE. The CDR3 is CASSVEDTDVHEQYF. CDR3 nucleotide sequence: TGTGCCAGCAGCGTAGAGGACACGGATGTCCACGAGCAGTACTTC. Based on the CDR3 plus reference TRBV9 and TRBJ2-7, the full variable domain is DSGVTQTPKHLITATGQRVTLRCSPRSGDLSVYWYQQSLDQGLQFLIQYYNGEERAKGNILERFSAQQFPDLHSELNLSSLELGDSALYFCASSVEDTDVHEQYFGPGTRLTVT.

This clone was recorded only once. CDR3 sequence: CRASSGDTQYF. For the CDR3, the DNA is TGCAGGGCCAGCTCGGGAGATACGCAGTATTTT. The rearrangement joins TRBV20-1 to TRBJ2-3; the D is unclear. There are 11 residues in the CDR3. From germline, CDR1 is DFQATT and CDR2 SNEGSKA (reference sequence).

This clone has just a few counts. CDR3: CASSSPQDITGELFF. As DNA, the CDR3 is TGTGCCAGCAGCTCTCCCCAGGATATCACCGGGGAGCTGTTTTTT. The chain uses TRBV11-3 and TRBJ2-2; no clear D. V lost 4 bases and J lost 4, with 13 bases in between. The CDR3 has 15 amino acids. Germline CDR1 is SGHNT and CDR2 is YENEEA. The variable domain in full, completed from reference TRBV11-3 and TRBJ2-2, reads EAGVVQSPRYKIIEKKQPVAFWCNPISGHNTLYWYLQNLGQGPELLIRYENEEAVDDSQLPKDRFSAERLKGVDSTLKIQPAELGDSAVYLCASSSPQDITGELFFGEGSRLTVL.

This clone came up once. The chain links TRBV3-1 (or the pseudogene TRBV3-2) to TRBJ2-1; 11 bases map to TRBD2. V was pared by 5 bases and J by 13 bases, with 7 bases of the junction left unmatched. Per germline, CDR1 LGHDT and CDR2 YNNKEL (reference sequence). CDR3 length equals 13 residues. The CDR3 region is CASSFTSGSKQFF. Here the CDR3 DNA reads TGTGCCAGCAGCTTTACTAGCGGGAGTAAACAGTTCTTC.

This clone was observed a single time. The V and J genes are TRBV2 and TRBJ2-1, with TRBD2 matching 8 bases. CDR3 size: 18 residues. The junction had 15 bases not matched to a gene; V was cut back by 7 bases and J by 1 base. Germline V CDR1 and CDR2: SNHLY, FYNNEI. The CDR3 spells CASTPGTSWFNSYNEQFF. For the CDR3, the DNA is TGTGCCAGCACCCCGGGGACTAGTTGGTTTAATTCCTACAATGAGCAGTTCTTC.

V and J are TRBV19 and TRBJ1-4; D possibly corresponds to TRBD1 (6 bases). The CDR3 contains 15 residues. CDR1 is LNHDA, CDR2 SQIVND, per germline (reference sequence). V lost 6 bases and J 6 bases, leaving 17 bases between the germline ends. This CDR3 reads CASRDRLKDDEKLFF. The CDR3, as DNA: TGTGCCAGTAGAGACAGGCTGAAGGATGATGAAAAACTGTTTTTT.

This chain connects TRBV5-1 to TRBJ1-5, with D perhaps matching TRBD1 (5 bases). CDR1 and CDR2 (germline): SGHRS, YFSETQ. The CDR3 runs 12 residues. V shed 7 bases and J shed 0 bases, with 5 bases lying between them. The CDR3 DNA follows: TGCGCCAGCGGGGCTAGCAATCAGCCCCAGCATTTT. Translation: CASGASNQPQHF.

V and J are TRBV4-1 and TRBJ2-1, with TRBD2 matching 13 bases. After removal of 0 bases from V and 8 bases from J, the junction contained 16 bases not matched to a gene. Germline CDR1 and CDR2: MGHRA and YSYEKL. The CDR3 covers 20 residues. The CDR3 region is CASSQDPGGRTSGRAHEQFF. Written as DNA, the CDR3 is TGCGCCAGCAGCCAAGATCCAGGGGGGCGTACTAGCGGGAGGGCGCATGAGCAGTTCTTC.

The chain employs TRBV27 and TRBJ2-7; D is unresolved. V dropped 0 bases and J dropped 6 bases, with 24 bases sitting between them. This CDR3 contains 18 residues. Looked up from germline, CDR1 is MNHEY and CDR2 is SMNVEV (reference sequence). The CDR3 region is CASSLSGINPKDISEQYF. Written as DNA, the CDR3 is TGTGCCAGCAGTTTATCCGGAATCAACCCCAAAGACATTTCCGAGCAGTACTTC.

This chain uses TRBV19 with TRBJ1-2; 10 bases agree with TRBD1. This CDR3 has 12 amino acids. CDR1 and CDR2 from the germline V gene are LNHDA and SQIVND (reference sequence). The junction had 2 bases not matched to a gene; V was cut back by 7 bases and J by 6 bases. CDR3 in DNA: TGTGCCAGTAAAGGGACAGGGGATGGCTACACCTTC. Protein product: CASKGTGDGYTF.

This sequence joins TRBV5-1 and TRBJ1-4; TRBD1 matches 9 bases. With 3 bases clipped from V and 2 bases from J, the junction kept 8 bases outside the gene matches. The CDR3 spans 17 residues. Germline assignment: CDR1 SGHRS and CDR2 YFSETQ. CDR3 DNA sequence: TGCGCCAGCAGCTGGGAACAGGGGGCGGCGACTAATGAAAAACTGTTTTTT. Its protein product is CASSWEQGAATNEKLFF.

The chain recombines TRBV18 with TRBJ2-7; 7 bases align to TRBD2. Germline lookup yields CDR1 KGHSH and CDR2 LQKENI. This CDR3 comprises 16 residues. V lost 5 bases to trimming and J lost 2 bases; unmatched junction nucleotides: 12. The CDR3 spells CASSNRQLAIPYEQYF. The CDR3, as DNA: TGTGCCAGCTCAAACCGGCAACTAGCGATCCCCTACGAGCAGTACTTC.

In its sample, this clone was seen once. The chain combines TRBV11-2 with TRBJ2-1, with D perhaps matching TRBD2 (5 bases). Germline CDR1 is SGHAT and CDR2 is FQNNGV. The germline V and J ends were trimmed by 5 bases and 4 bases, with 15 bases remaining between them. CDR3 size: 15 residues. CDR3: CASSLGSGRYNEQFF. CDR3 nucleotides: TGTGCCAGCAGCCTGGGGAGCGGAAGATACAATGAGCAGTTCTTC.

The V and J genes are TRBV15 and TRBJ1-4; the D gene is possibly TRBD1 (5 bases). The CDR3 sequence is 15 residues long. Germline V gene data show CDR1 as LNHNV and CDR2 as YYDKDF (reference sequence). Between the trimmed V and J ends, which lost 1 base and 5 bases, there was a span of 11 bases. CDR3 bases: TGTGCCACCAGCAGAGTAGGGGAAAAAAATGAAAAACTGTTTTTT. This gives the protein CATSRVGEKNEKLFF.

The chain carries TRBV28 and TRBJ2-3; D perhaps matches TRBD1 (5 bases). Trimming took off 2 bases at V and 8 bases at J, with 14 bases between the two ends. The CDR3 contains 14 residues. The germline CDR1 and CDR2 sequences are MDHEN and SYDVKM. The CDR3: CASSLERGERTQYF. Here the CDR3 DNA reads TGTGCCAGCAGTTTAGAAAGGGGTGAGCGTACGCAGTATTTT.

The CDR3 DNA sequence: TGCGCCAGCAGCCAGGAGGGGACAGGGTGGGGGACAGATACGCAGTATTTT. Translated, it gives CASSQEGTGWGTDTQYF. V usage is TRBV4-1 and J usage is TRBJ2-3, with 9 bases fitting TRBD1. The V segment lost 3 bases and the J segment 3 bases; nucleotides outside the gene matches: 10. This CDR3 has 17 residues. Germline V gene lookup returns CDR1 MGHRA and CDR2 YSYEKL.

A word on this clone: Different DNA sequences within this sample yield the same CDR3. The chain carries TRBV7-2 and TRBJ2-3; D is unresolved. V lost 3 bases and J lost 3, with 10 bases in between. CDR1 and CDR2 (germline): SGHTA, FQGNSA. The CDR3 spans 14 residues. CDR3 residues: CASSFVYVTDTQYF. DNA of the CDR3: TGTGCCAGCAGCTTTGTATATGTGACAGATACGCAGTATTTT. The full variable domain, with the rest looked up from reference TRBV7-2 and TRBJ2-3, is GAGVSQSPSNKVTEKGKDVELRCDPISGHTALYWYRQSLGQGLEFLIYFQGNSAPDKSGLPSDRFSAERTGGSVSTLTIQRTQQEDSAVYLCASSFVYVTDTQYFGPGTRLTVL.

The CDR3 DNA sequence: TGTGCCAGCAGTTCCGGGACAGGGAATGGGGCCAACGTCCTGACTTTC. It yields the protein CASSSGTGNGANVLTF. The chain uses TRBV6-6 and TRBJ2-6, with TRBD1 matching 9 bases. J gave up 3 bases and V 4 bases, and 4 bases lay outside the gene matches. The CDR3 is 16 residues long. The germline V gene encodes CDR1 MNHNY and CDR2 SVGAGI (reference sequence).

The table lists this clone with a count of one. CDR3: CASSEVEHPSNQPQHF. In DNA form, the CDR3 reads TGTGCCAGCAGTGAAGTCGAACATCCTAGCAATCAGCCCCAGCATTTT. The V call is TRBV2, the J call TRBJ1-5; D gene uncertain. Germline V gene data show CDR1 as SNHLY and CDR2 as FYNNEI. V lost 1 base to trimming and J lost 0 bases, with 10 bases between them. This CDR3 region has 16 residues. Full variable domain (rest looked up from reference TRBV2 and TRBJ1-5): EPEVTQTPSHQVTQMGQEVILRCVPISNHLYFYWYRQILGQKVEFLVSFYNNEISEKSEIFDDQFSVERPDGSNFTLKIRSTKLEDSAMYFCASSEVEHPSNQPQHFGDGTRLSIL.

The V gene is TRBV9, the J gene TRBJ2-5, with 10 positions matching TRBD2. The V gene end was trimmed by 4 bases and the J gene end by 4 bases; junction bases not matched to a gene: 7. The V gene's germline CDR1 is SGDLS and CDR2 YYNGEE. CDR3 length: 15 residues. The chain's CDR3 is CASSLQAGGPETQYF. CDR3 DNA: TGTGCCAGCAGCCTCCAAGCGGGGGGGCCAGAGACCCAGTACTTC.

This clone has only a few counts. The chain combines TRBV5-4 with TRBJ1-3; the D gene is possibly TRBD1 (6 bases). V was cut by 0 bases and J by 0 bases, with 10 bases left in between. The CDR3 runs to 16 residues. Per the germline V gene, CDR1 is SGHNT and CDR2 is YYREEE (reference sequence). The chain's CDR3 is CASSLGQDPSGNTIYF. CDR3 nucleotides: TGTGCCAGCAGCTTGGGACAGGACCCCTCTGGAAACACCATATATTTT.

The V gene is TRBV28, the J gene TRBJ2-7; 10 bases map to TRBD2. V dropped 3 bases and J dropped 4; count of bases not matched to a gene: 6. The CDR3 spans 15 residues. Germline V gene data show CDR1 as MDHEN and CDR2 as SYDVKM. CDR3 sequence reads: CASSFEGLALYEQYF. CDR3 nucleotides: TGTGCCAGCAGTTTTGAGGGACTAGCGTTGTACGAGCAGTACTTC. Supplemented by reference TRBV28 and TRBJ2-7, the full variable domain reads DVKVTQSSRYLVKRTGEKVFLECVQDMDHENMFWYRQDPGLGLRLIYFSYDVKMKEKGDIPEGYSVSREKKERFSLILESASTNQTSMYLCASSFEGLALYEQYFGPGTRLTVT.